Following are 26 T cell receptor beta chains from one sample sequenced in a study of T cell responses to AZD1222 COVID-19 vaccine. Sequencing was performed with immunoSEQ multiplex PCR; in TCRdb, only in-frame clones are kept and a portion is missing. This sample has just over 150,000 clones, with about 90% found just once. The sequences come from peripheral blood, collected 28 days after the second AZD1222 dose. The source is an adult who received the AZD1222 COVID-19 vaccine.

This chain links TRBV28 with TRBJ1-6, with D perhaps TRBD1 (6 bases). V shed 6 bases and J shed 7 bases, with 16 bases lying between them. CDR3 length: 15 amino acids. The germline V gene encodes CDR1 MDHEN and CDR2 SYDVKM. CDR3: CASRSDTGGNSPLHF. The CDR3 DNA reads TGTGCCAGCAGGTCGGACACTGGGGGCAATTCACCCCTCCACTTT.

The CDR3 sequence: CASSVLRAGETQYF. DNA of the CDR3: TGCGCCAGCAGCGTGCTACGGGCTGGGGAGACCCAGTACTTC. The rearrangement uses TRBV5-1 and TRBJ2-5; D not resolved. Germline CDR1 is SGHRS and CDR2 is YFSETQ. V was trimmed by 4 bases and J by 5 bases, leaving 15 bases between them. The length of the CDR3 is 14 residues.

The rearrangement links TRBV28 to TRBJ2-5; TRBD1 aligns across 7 bases. The J segment lost 0 bases and the V segment lost 3 bases, leaving 4 bases of the junction unmatched. CDR1 is MDHEN, CDR2 SYDVKM, per germline. This CDR3 has 15 residues. The CDR3 spells CASSFGRGYQETQYF. The CDR3 DNA follows: TGTGCCAGCAGTTTCGGCAGGGGGTACCAAGAGACCCAGTACTTC.

The genes are TRBV7-2 and TRBJ1-2; no clear D gene. Per the germline V gene, CDR1 is SGHTA and CDR2 is FQGNSA. The CDR3 is 13 amino acids. Trimming left V 3 bases short and J 6 bases short, with 11 bases between. The CDR3 sequence is CASSFGRSNGYTF. The CDR3 DNA reads TGTGCCAGCAGCTTTGGTCGGTCTAATGGCTACACCTTC.

The chain employs TRBV6-4 and TRBJ2-5, with 12 bases aligning to TRBD2. Germline V CDR1 and CDR2: MRHNA, SNTAGT. J lost 0 bases, V lost 0 bases, and 5 bases had no gene match. This CDR3 has 18 residues. The chain's CDR3 is CASSDSMSSGRDQETQYF. CDR3 nucleotides: TGTGCCAGCAGTGACTCGATGTCTAGCGGGAGGGACCAAGAGACCCAGTACTTC.

This sequence joins TRBV3-1 (or the pseudogene TRBV3-2) and TRBJ1-2; tentative D call: TRBD1 (5 bases). Germline CDR1 LGHDT, CDR2 YNNKEL (reference sequence). Trimming cost V 2 bases and J 4 bases, with 11 bases left between them. CDR3 length equals 14 residues. The DNA for the CDR3 is TGTGCCAGCAGCCAAACGACAGTAGGCTATGGCTACACCTTC. Translation gives CASSQTTVGYGYTF.

The chain couples TRBV20-1 to TRBJ2-3; 8 positions match TRBD2. The CDR3 extends over 12 amino acids. Trimming cost V 3 bases and J 10 bases; bases outside gene matches: 6. CDR1 DFQATT and CDR2 SNEGSKA come from the germline V gene (reference sequence). CDR3 sequence reads: CSASIGAGAQYF. The DNA for the CDR3 is TGCAGTGCTAGTATAGGAGCGGGGGCGCAGTATTTT.

This clone has just one count. CDR3 nucleotides: TGTGCCAGCAGCAAGTACGCCGACAATGAGCAGTTCTTC. Its translation is CASSKYADNEQFF. This sequence joins TRBV21-1 and TRBJ2-1. TRBV21-1 is designated a pseudogene. This CDR3 has 13 residues.

The chain uses TRBV6-5 and TRBJ1-2; D unresolved. Germline CDR1 is MNHEY and CDR2 is SVGAGI. The CDR3 spans 14 residues. The V end lost 7 bases, the J end lost 4 bases, and 16 bases lay between the germline ends. CDR3 in amino acids: CASIERGASYGYTF. CDR3 DNA sequence: TGTGCCAGCATCGAGCGGGGAGCCTCCTATGGCTACACCTTC.

The chain joins TRBV5-1 to TRBJ2-1, with 10 bases identical to TRBD2. From germline, CDR1 is SGHRS and CDR2 YFSETQ. This CDR3 is built from 18 residues. V trimming: 1 base; J trimming: 0 bases; junction bases outside the gene matches: 7. CDR3 amino acids: CASSLWASGSISYNEQFF. The CDR3 nucleotides read TGCGCCAGCAGCTTGTGGGCTAGCGGGAGTATCTCCTACAATGAGCAGTTCTTC. Variable domain in full (rest from reference TRBV5-1 and TRBJ2-1): KAGVTQTPRYLIKTRGQQVTLSCSPISGHRSVSWYQQTPGQGLQFLFEYFSETQRNKGNFPGRFSGRQFSNSRSEMNVSTLELGDSALYLCASSLWASGSISYNEQFFGPGTRLTVL.

V usage is TRBV11-2 and J usage is TRBJ1-5; no firm D call. This CDR3 is built from 12 residues. The germline CDR1 and CDR2 sequences are SGHAT and FQNNGV. V was shortened by 5 bases and J by 6 bases, with 8 bases between the two germline ends. This chain's CDR3 is CASSRQGQPQHF. Written as DNA, the CDR3 is TGTGCCAGCAGCCGGCAAGGTCAGCCCCAGCATTTT.

The J gene is TRBJ1-2, the V gene TRBV7-3, with a tentative D call TRBD1 (5 bases). Germline CDR1 and CDR2: SGHTA and FQGTGA. The CDR3 sequence is 18 residues long. Between the trimmed V and J ends, which lost 1 base and 4 bases, there was a span of 22 bases. For the CDR3, the DNA is TGTGCCAGCAGCTTAAAGCCGTGGACACTTCGGCCTAGCTATGGCTACACCTTC. Translated: CASSLKPWTLRPSYGYTF.

The chain has TRBV7-6 and TRBJ2-3, with D perhaps TRBD1 or TRBD2 (6 bases each). The V and J ends lost 0 bases and 2 bases respectively, with 21 bases between them. The germline gives CDR1 SGHVS, CDR2 FNYEAQ. The CDR3 sequence is 19 residues long. Here the CDR3 reads CASSLAVGFWGAFTDTQYF. The CDR3 nucleotides read TGTGCCAGCAGCTTAGCGGTCGGATTCTGGGGGGCCTTCACAGATACGCAGTATTTT.

The gene calls are TRBV28 and TRBJ2-7; 12 nucleotides align to TRBD2. The CDR3 totals 15 residues. The V and J ends lost 6 bases and 0 bases, in that order; junction bases with no gene match: 3. Germline-derived CDR1 and CDR2 are MDHEN and SYDVKM. CDR3 in DNA: TGTGCCAGCAGCCCGACTAGCGGGAGCTCCTACGAGCAGTACTTC. Protein: CASSPTSGSSYEQYF.

The V and J genes are TRBV14 and TRBJ2-1, with 11 positions matching TRBD2. The CDR3 runs to 16 residues. Germline CDR1 reads SGHDN; CDR2 reads FVKESK. V shed 2 bases and J 6 bases; nucleotides not matched to a gene: 6. The CDR3 region is CASSQLAGGKSNEQFF. CDR3 sequence (DNA): TGTGCCAGCAGCCAATTAGCGGGAGGGAAATCCAATGAGCAGTTCTTC.

The chain joins TRBV10-3 to TRBJ2-7, with D tentatively TRBD2 (6 bases). Trimming cost V 7 bases and J 4 bases, with 14 bases left between them. The CDR3 runs 13 residues. Germline CDR1 is ENHRY and CDR2 is SYGVKD. CDR3 sequence (DNA): TGTGCCATCACCAACGGGGGTATATACGAGCAGTACTTC. Amino acids: CAITNGGIYEQYF.

The genes are TRBV28 and TRBJ2-3, with 9 bases aligning to TRBD2. CDR1 and CDR2 from the germline V gene are MDHEN and SYDVKM. CDR3 size: 17 residues. V lost 4 bases, J lost 0 bases, and 8 bases stayed unmatched. The CDR3 here is CASSSRRLAGSTDTQYF. DNA of the CDR3: TGTGCCAGCAGTTCACGACGGCTAGCGGGGAGCACAGATACGCAGTATTTT.

This clone was recorded a few times. The chain combines TRBV30 with TRBJ1-1; D is unresolved. Deletions cut 5 bases from V and 11 bases from J, with 15 bases between. The CDR3 contains 11 residues. The germline V gene encodes CDR1 GTSNPN and CDR2 SVGIG (reference sequence). For the CDR3, the DNA is TGTGCCTGGGGGTCAAGGGAGTTCGCTTTCTTT. This gives the protein CAWGSREFAFF.

The V gene is TRBV18, the J gene TRBJ2-1, with TRBD1 identical over 7 bases. CDR3 length: 16 amino acids. V was pared by 3 bases and J by 5 bases, with 10 bases of the junction left unmatched. The V gene's germline CDR1 is KGHSH and CDR2 LQKENI. The CDR3 DNA reads TGTGCCAGCTCACCTTTCCGGGACAGAGTCAACAATGAGCAGTTCTTC. As protein: CASSPFRDRVNNEQFF.

The chain uses TRBV7-9 and TRBJ2-7; 9 nucleotides align to TRBD1. J was trimmed by 1 base and V by 0 bases; bases with no gene match: 10. Germline V gene lookup returns CDR1 SEHNR and CDR2 FQNEAQ (reference sequence). The CDR3 has 18 amino acids. Here the CDR3 reads CASSLAVWDRVRSYEQYF. CDR3 nucleotide sequence: TGTGCCAGCAGCTTAGCGGTCTGGGACAGGGTGAGGTCCTACGAGCAGTACTTC.

This rearrangement joins TRBV11-2 to TRBJ2-1, with D possibly TRBD1 on 5 matching bases. Trimming took 0 bases from V and 7 from J, leaving 16 bases between them. Looked up from germline, CDR1 is SGHAT and CDR2 is FQNNGV. CDR3 length equals 16 residues. The CDR3 DNA reads TGTGCCAGCAGCTTAGAGGGGCACTTCAAGGATAATGAGCAGTTCTTC. Translated: CASSLEGHFKDNEQFF.

V gene TRBV20-1 combines with J gene TRBJ2-1; D is unresolved. Per germline, CDR1 DFQATT and CDR2 SNEGSKA (reference sequence). V lost 3 bases, J lost 5 bases, and 8 bases lay in between. The length of the CDR3 is 12 residues. DNA of the CDR3: TGCAGTGCTAGTTTCAGAGACAATGAGCAGTTCTTC. Its protein product is CSASFRDNEQFF.

This sequence joins TRBV14 and TRBJ2-3; a possible D gene is TRBD2 (5 bases). There are 15 residues in the CDR3. Trimming cost V 0 bases and J 0 bases, with 7 bases left between them. CDR1 SGHDN and CDR2 FVKESK come from the germline V gene. The CDR3 region is CASSQDWTSTDTQYF. The CDR3 DNA reads as TGTGCCAGCAGCCAAGATTGGACTAGCACAGATACGCAGTATTTT.

The chain carries TRBV5-4 and TRBJ1-1; D ambiguous. V was clipped by 4 bases and J by 5 bases, with 21 bases between them. The length of the CDR3 is 16 residues. In germline, CDR1 is SGHNT, CDR2 YYREEE (reference sequence). The CDR3 loop is CASSPKLRDLRTEAFF. The DNA for the CDR3 is TGTGCCAGCAGCCCGAAGCTTCGGGATTTGCGGACTGAAGCTTTCTTT.

The J gene is TRBJ2-1, the V gene TRBV10-3, with TRBD2 matching 7 bases. The CDR3 runs to 14 residues. Germline-derived CDR1 and CDR2 are ENHRY and SYGVKD. Trimming removed 4 bases from V and 7 bases from J; junction bases left unmatched: 7. The CDR3 spells CAISGGGVGNEQFF. The CDR3 DNA is TGTGCCATCAGTGGGGGGGGAGTGGGGAATGAGCAGTTCTTC.

This chain links TRBV28 with TRBJ1-3, with D possibly being TRBD1 (5 bases). Per germline, CDR1 MDHEN and CDR2 SYDVKM. Between the trimmed V and J ends, which lost 8 bases and 0 bases, there was a span of 11 bases. This CDR3 has 14 residues. The CDR3 here is CASYAGSSGNTIYF. The CDR3 bases are TGTGCCAGCTACGCAGGGAGCTCTGGAAACACCATATATTTT.